This T cell receptor beta chain is drawn from a study of T cells in Graves' hyperthyroidism and ophthalmopathy. After removal of 7 bases from V and 7 bases from J, the junction contained 11 bases not matched to a gene. This CDR3 has 15 amino acids. Amplified regions were TCR beta CDR3 sequences from RNA transcripts. The primer set for the first-round RT-PCR of the TCR CDR3 was HTBI. One entry per CDR3 protein results from TCRdb running MiXCR on the multiplex PCR reads. Of a few hundred thousand distinct CDR3 sequences in the sample, roughly an eighth were seen once. The sample taken for sequencing was blood. The chain couples TRBV12-3 or TRBV12-4 to TRBJ2-2, with 8 positions matching TRBD2. The sequence derives from a woman in her thirties or forties with Graves' ophthalmopathy. DNA for the CDR3: TGTGCCAGCACCGACGGGGGGGGAACAATCGGGGAGCTGTTTTTT. This encodes CASTDGGGTIGELFF.